One sample yielded the 16 T cell receptor beta chains listed below, sequenced in a study of molecular identifiers for immune sequencing clone quantification. Each CDR3 protein gets one entry after TCRdb re-called the PCR reads with MiXCR. The sample includes 490,000 or so distinct CDR3 sequences, roughly 26% of them seen just once. Sequenced input: naive CD8+ T cells from blood, with Jurkat cell RNA spiked in. Stated subset: FACS-sorted CD8+CD4-CCR7+CD45RA+ naive T cells. These receptors were collected from a human donor in good health. Some libraries in this study had Jurkat cell RNA spiked in.

At least ten counts were recorded for this clonotype. V is TRBV19 and J is TRBJ2-5, with TRBD1 matching 9 bases. The CDR3 has 17 residues. V lost 3 bases and J lost 3; bases outside the gene matches: 11. CDR1 is LNHDA, CDR2 SQIVND, per germline (reference sequence). CDR3 residues: CASSIYYTGTGKETQYF. The CDR3 region has the DNA TGTGCCAGTAGTATCTATTACACCGGGACAGGGAAAGAGACCCAGTACTTC. Based on the CDR3 plus reference TRBV19 and TRBJ2-5, the full variable domain is DGGITQSPKYLFRKEGQNVTLSCEQNLNHDAMYWYRQDPGQGLRLIYYSQIVNDFQKGDIAEGYSVSREKKESFPLTVTSAQKNPTAFYLCASSIYYTGTGKETQYFGPGTRLLVL.

V and J are TRBV7-9 and TRBJ1-3; D may be TRBD1 (5 bases). The CDR3 totals 16 residues. Trimming pared 5 bases from V and 4 bases from J, leaving 18 bases between. CDR1 is SEHNR, CDR2 FQNEAQ, per germline (reference sequence). The CDR3 bases are TGTGCCAGCAGCACCTCCCGCTGGGGGTTGGGAAACACCATATATTTT. It codes for CASSTSRWGLGNTIYF.

This clonotype has just a few counts. No conserved phenylalanine or tryptophan ends this CDR3, so it is likely a read error. This chain connects TRBV7-9 to TRBJ2-3; D call uncertain. V lost 3 bases to trimming and J lost 3 bases, with 4 bases between them. CDR3 length: 12 amino acids. The germline CDR1 and CDR2 sequences are SEHNR and FQNEAQ (reference sequence). The CDR3 DNA is TGTGCCAGCAGCTTTTCGACAGATACGCAGTATTCT. This translates into CASSFSTDTQYS.

This clonotype was observed a handful of times. The rearrangement joins TRBV7-9 to TRBJ2-7; TRBD1 aligns across 9 bases. The CDR3 covers 15 residues. CDR1 and CDR2 (germline): SEHNR, FQNEAQ (reference sequence). After removal of 5 bases from V and 3 bases from J, the junction contained 8 bases not matched to a gene. The chain's CDR3 is CASSQVPGQGYEQYF. The CDR3 DNA is TGTGCCAGCAGCCAAGTCCCGGGACAGGGCTACGAGCAGTACTTC. The variable domain in full, with the rest retrieved from reference TRBV7-9 and TRBJ2-7, is DTGVSQNPRHKITKRGQNVTFRCDPISEHNRLYWYRQTLGQGPEFLTYFQNEAQLEKSRLLSDRFSAERPKGSFSTLEIQRTEQGDSAMYLCASSQVPGQGYEQYFGPGTRLTVT.

This clonotype was counted a few times. One end of the junction is discordant with germline, which a read error may explain. The rearrangement uses TRBV7-9 and TRBJ2-7, with 7 bases identical to TRBD1. Germline CDR1 reads SEHNR; CDR2 reads FQNEAQ (reference sequence). The CDR3 covers 14 residues. CDR3 bases: TGTGCCAGCAGCGACGGGGACAGACCCTACGAGCAGTGCTTC. Translation gives CASSDGDRPYEQCF.

The chain employs TRBV4-3 and TRBJ2-3; 10 bases are a match to TRBD2. Looked up from germline, CDR1 is LGHNA and CDR2 is YSLEER. There are 19 residues in the CDR3. V trimming: 4 bases; J trimming: 4 bases; junction bases outside the gene matches: 17. The CDR3 region is CASSRDGDQAGGLPDTQYF. The DNA of the CDR3 is TGCGCCAGCAGCCGAGATGGGGACCAAGCGGGGGGGCTCCCAGATACGCAGTATTTT.

The chain links TRBV7-9 to TRBJ1-1; no reliable D call. CDR3 length equals 12 residues. V was trimmed by 0 bases and J by 7 bases, leaving 6 bases between them. Germline CDR1 is SEHNR and CDR2 is FQNEAQ (reference sequence). In DNA form, the CDR3 reads TGTGCCAGCAGCTTAGCGGTGGATGAAGCTTTCTTT. This translates into CASSLAVDEAFF.

This clonotype has a handful of counts. The rearrangement joins TRBV7-9 to TRBJ2-7, with D possibly being TRBD2 (6 bases). This CDR3 has 14 residues. Germline lookup yields CDR1 SEHNR and CDR2 FQNEAQ (reference sequence). With 8 bases removed from V and 3 bases from J, the gap between germline ends came to 17 bases. The CDR3 nucleotides read TGTGCCAGCGACCCCTCGGAGGGTTACTACGAGCAGTACTTC. Its protein is CASDPSEGYYEQYF.

On this clonotype: As the CDR3 is not closed by the conserved phenylalanine or tryptophan, this likely results from a read error. The V and J genes are TRBV27 and TRBJ2-3; TRBD2 aligns across 10 bases. Trimming took 0 bases from V and 2 from J; bases not matched to a gene: 5. Germline V gene data show CDR1 as MNHEY and CDR2 as SMNVEV (reference sequence). There are 17 residues in the CDR3. The CDR3, as DNA: TGTGCCAGCAGTTTATCGACACTAGCGGGGACCACAGATACGCAGTATCTT. Translated: CASSLSTLAGTTDTQYL.

Turning to this clonotype: A much larger clone differs from this one at a single base, so this may be a read error. The rearrangement links TRBV5-1 to TRBJ2-7, with D possibly being TRBD2 (5 bases). CDR1 is SGHRS and CDR2 is YFSETQ in the germline V gene. Trimming removed 2 bases from V and 9 bases from J, with 12 bases in between. There are 12 residues in the CDR3. CDR3 coding DNA: TGCGCCAGCAGCTTTCGTGACGAGGGGCAGTACTTC. Its translation is CASSFRDEGQYF.

This clonotype was seen more than once but under ten times. A single base separates this from a much larger clone, so it may be a read error. The chain links TRBV7-9 to TRBJ1-1, with unresolved D. CDR3 length equals 13 residues. Germline CDR1 is SEHNR and CDR2 is FQNEAQ (reference sequence). CDR3 sequence: CGSSLGDSTEAFF. The CDR3 coding sequence is TGTGGCAGCAGCTTAGGCGATAGCACTGAAGCTTTCTTT.

On this clonotype: Being one base from a much bigger clone, this may be a read error. The chain links TRBV7-2 to TRBJ2-7; D possibly uses TRBD1 or TRBD2 (5 bases each). The germline V gene has CDR1 SGHTA and CDR2 FQGNSA. The CDR3 contains 14 residues. V shed 7 bases and J shed 6 bases, with 19 bases lying between them. The CDR3 here is CASTPTGGPPEQYF. The DNA of the CDR3 is TGTGCCAGCACCCCAACAGGCGGGCCTCCCGAGCAGTACTTC.

With respect to this clonotype: A much larger clone lies a single base off, so this may be a read error. The V call is TRBV6-2 or TRBV6-3, the J call TRBJ1-5; 7 bases map to TRBD1. CDR3 size: 13 residues. Trimming cost V 11 bases and J 3 bases; bases outside gene matches: 7. Germline V gives CDR1 MNHEY, CDR2 SVGEGT. The CDR3 nucleotides read TGTGCCCGCGCAGACAGGGCCAATCAGCCCCAGCATTTT. This sequence encodes CARADRANQPQHF.

This clonotype was observed a single time. One base away lies a much larger clone, so this may be a sequencing read error. The V gene is TRBV29-1, the J gene TRBJ2-7; 8 bases are shared with TRBD1. The trim removed 2 bases at V and 1 base at J, leaving 7 bases unmatched. Germline V gene lookup returns CDR1 SQVTM and CDR2 ANQGSEA. This CDR3 is built from 15 residues. DNA for the CDR3: TGCAGCGTTGAATCGGCAGGGGGCGAGTCCTACGAGCAGTACTTC. It translates to CSVESAGGESYEQYF.

Concerning this clonotype: This may arise from a read error, as a much more abundant clone is one base away. The chain recombines TRBV6-5 with TRBJ2-7; possible D gene TRBD1, 6 bases. CDR1 MNHEY and CDR2 SVGAGI come from the germline V gene. The CDR3 is 12 residues long. Trimming shortened V by 8 bases and J by 6 bases, and 14 bases separated the two germline ends. The CDR3 nucleotides are TGTGCCAGCGGAAACAGGGTTGGCGAGCAGTACTTC. It yields the protein CASGNRVGEQYF.

This clonotype appeared a single time. A much bigger clone sits one base away, suggesting this may be a read error. The chain employs TRBV7-8 and TRBJ2-7, with unresolved D. Trimming stripped 1 base from V and 6 bases from J, with 7 bases between. From germline, CDR1 is SGHVS and CDR2 FQNEAQ. The CDR3 has 12 amino acids. As DNA, the CDR3 is TGTGCCAGCAGCTTAGAGACACTCGAGCAGTACTTC. Its protein is CASSLETLEQYF.